The sequence of this TCR beta chain was determined in a study of B cell selection in AIRE deficiency. Study observations and caveats: About 30.6% of healthy-shared Treg sequences were found among patient Tconv cells.

Sorting defined conventional CD4 T cells as CD4+CD127+. Controls came from healthy donors unrelated to patients. Note on this clone: No antigen is known for it.

Sequenced by immunoSEQ multiplex PCR; TCRdb stores in-frame clones only, minus some. The sample contains some 25,000 clones, approximately 96% of which appear only once. Trimming pared 3 bases from V and 3 bases from J, leaving 9 bases between. This CDR3 spans 13 amino acids. Germline lookup yields CDR1 MNHNS and CDR2 SASEGT. The J gene is TRBJ2-7, the V gene TRBV6-1; D not resolved. The sequence came from a human donor in good health. Sequenced: CD4+CD127+ conventional T cells sorted from PBMCs. The CDR3 DNA reads TGTGCCAGCAGTGAGGGATGGGACTACGAGCAGTACTTC. Encoded protein: CASSEGWDYEQYF.